Each of the 5 T cell receptor beta chains below was sequenced from the same sample in a study of T cell repertoires in cytomegalovirus infection (dated by TCRdb to the late 2010s). The data were produced on an Illumina HiSeq 1500. The raw public reads went through TCRdb reprocessing: fastp at Q25, MiXCR clone calling, in-frame beta chains kept. Rows are combined by CDR3 protein, so each entry shows the most common genes and DNA. A total of approximately 490,000 distinct CDR3 sequences appear in this sample, 11% of them only once. The ten largest clonotypes hold about a tenth of the sample. The sample was PBMCs. The receptors were gathered from a human donor in good health (CMV status not recorded). Some clones in this sample may be carry-over from other donors' samples.

At least ten counts were recorded for this clonotype. This rearrangement joins TRBV4-1 to TRBJ1-5, with D unresolved. CDR1 and CDR2 (germline): MGHRA, YSYEKL. The V end was cut by 3 bases, the J end by 4 bases, with 10 bases between. This CDR3 region has 14 residues. CDR3 sequence: CASSHIDGNQPQHF. CDR3 coding DNA: TGCGCCAGCAGCCACATAGACGGAAATCAGCCCCAGCATTTT.

This clonotype occurred a few times. The rearrangement uses TRBV28 and TRBJ2-7; tentatively, D is TRBD1 or TRBD2 (7 bases each). Germline V lookup: CDR1 MDHEN, CDR2 SYDVKM. The ends were cut back, 5 bases at V and 0 bases at J, with 14 bases in the middle. This CDR3 region has 15 residues. CDR3 DNA: TGTGCCAGCAGTCAGGGGGGGACTATCTCCTACGAGCAGTACTTC. It translates to CASSQGGTISYEQYF.

This clonotype was counted only a few times. The chain couples TRBV3-1 to TRBJ1-2, with D uncertain. The V gene's germline CDR1 is LGHDT and CDR2 YNNKEL (reference sequence). The CDR3 runs 14 residues. V lost 0 bases and J lost 7, with 12 bases in between. The chain's CDR3 is CASSQDSDLSGYTF. The CDR3 DNA follows: TGTGCCAGCAGCCAAGATTCGGACCTATCTGGCTACACCTTC.

There are a few counts of this clonotype. This chain links TRBV20-1 with TRBJ2-3; D might be TRBD2 (7 bases). Germline loops: CDR1 DFQATT, CDR2 SNEGSKA (reference sequence). The CDR3 contains 15 residues. Trimming removed 0 bases at V and 2 bases at J, with 12 bases between. CDR3 DNA sequence: TGCAGTGCTAGAGATTTTGCGGGGGCCACAGATACGCAGTATTTT. Its protein product is CSARDFAGATDTQYF.

This clonotype was observed many times. The V call is TRBV11-3, the J call TRBJ2-1, with 7 bases fitting TRBD2. Trimming removed 1 base from V and 8 bases from J; junction bases left unmatched: 14. This CDR3 is built from 17 residues. The germline V gene has CDR1 SGHNT and CDR2 YENEEA. In nucleotides, the CDR3 is TGTGCCAGCAGCTTAGTCTTAGGCCCCTCTGGGGGGGATGAGCAGTTCTTC. Translated: CASSLVLGPSGGDEQFF.